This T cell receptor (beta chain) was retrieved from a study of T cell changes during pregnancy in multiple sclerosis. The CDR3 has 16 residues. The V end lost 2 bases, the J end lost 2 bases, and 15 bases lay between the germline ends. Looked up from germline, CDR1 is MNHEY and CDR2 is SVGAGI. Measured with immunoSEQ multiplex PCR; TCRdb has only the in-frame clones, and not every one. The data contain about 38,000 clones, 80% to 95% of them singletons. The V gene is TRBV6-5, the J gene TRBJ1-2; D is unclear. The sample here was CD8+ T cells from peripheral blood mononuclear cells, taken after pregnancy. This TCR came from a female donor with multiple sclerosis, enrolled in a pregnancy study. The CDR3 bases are TGTGCCAGCAGTTACGGCGCAGGTCCTCCCAACTATGGCTACACCTTC. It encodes CASSYGAGPPNYGYTF.